This is a list of T cell receptor beta chains from one sample in a study of blood T cell repertoires in COVID-19. Data came from immunoSEQ multiplex PCR; TCRdb stores just in-frame clones and leaves some out. This sample yields approximately 70,000 clones, of which roughly 89% are seen a single time; 5% to 7.5% belongs to the top ten. The sequenced material came from peripheral blood. The receptors were gathered from a woman in her forties or fifties with acute or convalescent COVID-19. The CDR3 runs from the conserved cysteine through the conserved F or W. Fields, in order: V gene, D gene, CDR3 length, clone size, J gene, CDR3 DNA, CDR3 protein. The D gene is left open where the match is weak. Only part of the rows carry a size: once, few, many, or a class if the clone is expanded.

TRBV6-5	TRBD2	16	NA	TRBJ2-2	TGTGCCAGCAGTTACGGACGGGGGGGAAACACCGGGGAGCTGTTTTTT	CASSYGRGGNTGELFF
TRBV6-5	TRBD1	15	NA	TRBJ2-3	TGTGCCAGCAGTTACTCGGGACAGGGGTCAGATACGCAGTATTTT	CASSYSGQGSDTQYF
TRBV18	TRBD1	14	NA	TRBJ2-7	TGTGCCAGCTCACCCGGGACAGGAGGTCAGAAGCAGTACTTC	CASSPGTGGQKQYF
TRBV7-9	TRBD1	16	few	TRBJ1-4	TGTGCCAGCACTCTCTCAGGGGGCGCGTTTAATGAAAAACTGTTTTTT	CASTLSGGAFNEKLFF
TRBV18	TRBD1	15	once	TRBJ1-1	TGTGCCAGCTCGCCTCCGGGACAGTCGAACACTGAAGCTTTCTTT	CASSPPGQSNTEAFF
TRBV6-5	NA	15	NA	TRBJ1-3	TGTGCCAGCAGTTACCAATCACCACAGGAGAACACCATATATTTT	CASSYQSPQENTIYF
TRBV4-3	TRBD2	17	NA	TRBJ2-3	TGCGCCAGCAGCCAAGAGGTCACTAGCGGGGGCACAGATACGCAGTATTTT	CASSQEVTSGGTDTQYF
TRBV6-5	NA	15	NA	TRBJ2-7	TGTGCCAGCAGTTACACTTCCACAGCTGGGGCCGAGCAGTACTTC	CASSYTSTAGAEQYF
TRBV29-1	TRBD1	16	NA	TRBJ1-2	TGCAGCGTCCTAGTGCCACCGACAGGGGGAAACTATGGCTACACCTTC	CSVLVPPTGGNYGYTF
TRBV2	TRBD2	14	NA	TRBJ2-2	TGTGCCAGCAGTTTGGGGACTAGCGGGGGGGAGCTGTTTTTT	CASSLGTSGGELFF
TRBV7-8	NA	14	NA	TRBJ1-1	TGTGCCAGCAGCTTCGGGGGGGAGCTAACTGAAGCTTTCTTT	CASSFGGELTEAFF
TRBV30	TRBD2	13	NA	TRBJ2-5	TGTGCCTGGAGTCGACTAGCAACGGAGACCCAGTACTTC	CAWSRLATETQYF
TRBV2	TRBD1	14	NA	TRBJ2-7	TGTGCCAGCGGGGGACAGGGACACTCCTACGAGCAGTACTTC	CASGGQGHSYEQYF
TRBV2	NA	11	NA	TRBJ2-7	TGTGCCAGCAATAACGGGTACGAGCAGTACTTC	CASNNGYEQYF
TRBV5-6	TRBD1	15	NA	TRBJ1-3	TGTGCCAGCAGCCAATACAGGGGAGTGGGAAACACCATATATTTT	CASSQYRGVGNTIYF
TRBV3-1/TRBV3-2	NA	14	NA	TRBJ1-1	TGTGCCAGCACCCCGGGTATGACGAACACTGAAGCTTTCTTT	CASTPGMTNTEAFF
TRBV7-6	TRBD2	18	NA	TRBJ2-1	TGTGCCAGCAGCCCGTGGGCTGGGGGGACTAGCGACGACAATGAGCAGTTCTTC	CASSPWAGGTSDDNEQFF
TRBV5-1	TRBD2	16	NA	TRBJ2-1	TGCGCCAGCAGCTCTTCAGCGGGGGGGCCCCCCAATGAGCAGTTCTTC	CASSSSAGGPPNEQFF
TRBV7-9	NA	16	once	TRBJ1-1	TGTGCCAGCAGCTCCTCGACGGGTATTCTTGGCACTGAAGCTTTCTTT	CASSSSTGILGTEAFF
TRBV7-9	NA	18	NA	TRBJ1-6	TGTGCCAGCAGCCTCCCGCAGGGGCCAGGATCCTATAATTCACCCCTCCACTTT	CASSLPQGPGSYNSPLHF
TRBV10-3	NA	15	NA	TRBJ1-5	TGTGCCATCAGTGAGTCCCAGGGAGGATATCAGCCCCAGCATTTT	CAISESQGGYQPQHF
TRBV7-9	NA	12	NA	TRBJ1-2	TGTGCCAGCAGCTTAGAACCCAGGGGCTACACCTTC	CASSLEPRGYTF
TRBV5-8	NA	16	NA	TRBJ1-5	TGTGCCAGCAGCTCCTCACAGGGTTTGAGCAATCAGCCCCAGCATTTT	CASSSSQGLSNQPQHF
TRBV10-3	NA	12	NA	TRBJ2-7	TGTGCCACCCGGGAGCTTACCTACGAGCAGTACTTC	CATRELTYEQYF
TRBV7-9	TRBD1	14	NA	TRBJ1-3	TGTGCCAGCAGCCCGGGACAGCCCAGAAACACCATATATTTT	CASSPGQPRNTIYF
TRBV28	TRBD1	13	NA	TRBJ1-5	TGTGCCAGCAGTCCACAGGGGACTCAGCCCCAGCATTTT	CASSPQGTQPQHF
TRBV9	NA	14	NA	TRBJ1-2	TGTGCCAGCAGCGCCCAACAGAAAACCGGCGGCTACACCTTC	CASSAQQKTGGYTF
TRBV20-1	NA	11	NA	TRBJ1-3	TGCAGTGCTCCTCTTGGAAACACCATATATTTT	CSAPLGNTIYF
TRBV9	TRBD1	14	NA	TRBJ2-7	TGTGCCAGCAGCGAGTCGGGGACAGGGAACGAGCAGTACTTC	CASSESGTGNEQYF
TRBV3-1/TRBV3-2	NA	14	NA	TRBJ1-2	TGTGCCAGCACCCGGAACGGGGAGAACTATGGCTACACCTTC	CASTRNGENYGYTF
TRBV6-2/TRBV6-3	NA	11	NA	TRBJ2-1	TGTGCCAGCAGTTACTTCTATGAGCAGTTCTTC	CASSYFYEQFF
TRBV29-1	TRBD2	13	NA	TRBJ2-1	TGCAGCGGGACTAGCGGGCGATACAATGAGCAGTTCTTC	CSGTSGRYNEQFF
TRBV19	NA	13	NA	TRBJ2-1	TGTGCCAGTCAATATTACGGGGGCAATGAGCAGTTCTTC	CASQYYGGNEQFF
TRBV9	TRBD1	14	NA	TRBJ2-1	TGTGCCAGCAGCCTTCGGACAGGGCTGAATGAGCAGTTCTTC	CASSLRTGLNEQFF
TRBV3-1/TRBV3-2	TRBD2	17	NA	TRBJ2-2	TGTGCCAGCAGCCCAAGGGGACTAGCGGCTTACACCGGGGAGCTGTTTTTT	CASSPRGLAAYTGELFF
TRBV24-1	TRBD2	16	NA	TRBJ2-3	TGTGCCACCAGTGATGCTAGCGGGGGGGCCGTTAATACGCAGTATTTT	CATSDASGGAVNTQYF
TRBV5-6	NA	15	NA	TRBJ1-3	TGTGCCAGCAGCCTCGCCCAGCGCTCTGGAAACACCATATATTTT	CASSLAQRSGNTIYF
TRBV18	TRBD2	15	NA	TRBJ2-7	TGTGCCAGCTCACGCAGCGGGGGGTTCCAAAGCGAGCAGTACTTC	CASSRSGGFQSEQYF
TRBV6-2/TRBV6-3	NA	16	NA	TRBJ2-7	TGTGCCAGCAGTTACCCTCTCGGGAGACCTTCCTACGAGCAGTACTTC	CASSYPLGRPSYEQYF
TRBV4-1	TRBD2	15	NA	TRBJ2-1	TGCGCCAGCAGCCAACTAGCGGGGGCTGACAATGAGCAGTTCTTC	CASSQLAGADNEQFF
TRBV2	TRBD1	13	NA	TRBJ2-7	TGTGCCAGCAGTTGGACAGGGAGCTACGAGCAGTACTTC	CASSWTGSYEQYF
TRBV6-2/TRBV6-3	NA	13	NA	TRBJ1-1	TGTGCCAGCAGCCCCCCCAGGGCGGCTGAAGCTTTCTTT	CASSPPRAAEAFF
TRBV2	TRBD1	14	NA	TRBJ2-5	TGTGCCAGCGGGACAGGGACGGGCCAAGAGACCCAGTACTTC	CASGTGTGQETQYF
TRBV11-2	NA	15	NA	TRBJ1-1	TGTGCCAGCAGCTTAGATCCCGGGGGTGGCACTGAAGCTTTCTTT	CASSLDPGGGTEAFF
TRBV9	TRBD2	15	NA	TRBJ2-7	TGTGCCAGCAGCGTAGGGGGTAGCGGGAGTTACGAGCAGTACTTC	CASSVGGSGSYEQYF
TRBV7-9	TRBD2	14	NA	TRBJ2-1	TGTGCCAGCAGCTTAAGCCGACTAGCGGGGGGCCTGATCTTC	CASSLSRLAGGLIF
TRBV6-5	NA	14	NA	TRBJ1-4	TGTGCCAGCAAGATACAGGGTGGGAATGAAAAACTGTTTTTT	CASKIQGGNEKLFF
TRBV18	TRBD1	16	NA	TRBJ2-2	TGTGCCAGCTCACCAACTCAGGGGGCTGGCACCGGGGAGCTGTTTTTT	CASSPTQGAGTGELFF
TRBV2	NA	13	NA	TRBJ2-7	TGTGCCAGCAGTGAAGGGGTAGGACTCGAGCAGTACTTC	CASSEGVGLEQYF
TRBV30	TRBD1	18	NA	TRBJ1-1	TGTGCCTGGAGTGTGGTAGCTACCAGGGGGCGCTTGGACACTGAAGCTTTCTTT	CAWSVVATRGRLDTEAFF
TRBV12-3/TRBV12-4	TRBD1	13	NA	TRBJ1-6	TGTGCCAGTCATGACAGGGAGGATTCACCCCTCCACTTT	CASHDREDSPLHF
TRBV5-1	NA	17	NA	TRBJ2-1	TGCGCCAGCAGCTCCTTTTCGGGAGGATACAGGGACAATGAGCAGTTCTTC	CASSSFSGGYRDNEQFF
TRBV9	TRBD2	15	NA	TRBJ2-1	TGTGCCAGCAGCGTACAACTAGCGGGAGTCAATGAGCAGTTCTTC	CASSVQLAGVNEQFF
TRBV5-1	TRBD2	14	NA	TRBJ2-7	TGCGCCAGCAGCTCCGGGACTAGCGGCTACGAGCAGTACTTC	CASSSGTSGYEQYF
TRBV7-9	NA	12	NA	TRBJ2-1	TGTGCCAGCAGCTTAGTTGTATATGAGCAGTTCTTC	CASSLVVYEQFF